This TCR beta chain was found in a study of cytomegalovirus exposure and HLA in healthy donors. Study in general: A previous analysis identified approximately 120 million unique TCR beta sequences derived from about 180 million T cells.

The PCR employed 60 Vbeta primers together with 13 Jbeta primers. The method was immunoSEQ multiplex PCR; TCRdb's version includes in-frame clones alone and lacks a portion of them. The data hold about 160,000 clones, with roughly 85% observed a single time. General study results and limits: Later work showed greater clonal expansion in HLA-associated TCR beta chains than in equally common others. After further analysis at a later stage, 16,951 TCR beta sequences were associated with HLA alleles at 0.05 false discovery rate.

Comment on this clone: Its specificity is not known.

Germline V gene sequence: CDR1 SGHTA, CDR2 FQGTGA. The J segment lost 6 bases and the V segment lost 5 bases, leaving 14 bases of the junction unmatched. This CDR3 is built from 18 residues. The chain carries TRBV7-3 and TRBJ2-3; 13 positions agree with TRBD2. This TCR was recovered from a woman younger than 45 in good health and CMV-seronegative. Input material: PBMCs. The CDR3 bases are TGTGCCAGCAGCCCTCTACCCTCACTAGCGGGAGGGCCGGATACGCAGTATTTT. This gives the protein CASSPLPSLAGGPDTQYF.